This TCR beta chain was recorded in a study of healthy donors' naive CD4 and CD8 T cells. General observations from the study: Naive CD4+ and CD8+ cells reportedly differed in usage of most V and J genes. Negatively charged CDR3s marked CD8+ lineage; positively charged CDR3s marked CD4+ lineage. Chains were not paired, since alpha and beta were sequenced in bulk.

Each TCR library used roughly 0.45 ug of total RNA and a linear amplification protocol. In the study's own analysis: 5 healthy donors contributed more than 75,000 sequenced TCR alpha transcripts. Each CDR3 protein is one row after TCRdb ran MiXCR on the reads. The V and J calls and clone size are TCRdb's, not the authors'. Of roughly 200,000 distinct CDR3 sequences in the sample, about 70% were seen once. As to this clonotype: What it binds is not known.

CDR1 and CDR2 from the germline V gene are GTSNPN and SVGIG (reference sequence). The ends lost 3 bases at V and 3 bases at J; junction bases unmatched: 7. CDR3 size: 16 residues. This rearrangement joins TRBV30 to TRBJ1-5; 11 positions match TRBD1. The sequenced material came from naive CD4+ and CD8+ T cells sorted from blood, pooled from several donors. The TCR comes from a pool of human donors in good health; the sample pools cells from several healthy donors. CDR3 sequence: CAWRGQGEVFNQPQHF. Here the CDR3 DNA reads TGTGCCTGGAGGGGACAGGGGGAAGTTTTCAATCAGCCCCAGCATTTT.